The text below deals with one TCR beta chain. The target antigen is unknown. The sample comes from a study of cytomegalovirus exposure and HLA in healthy donors. The V gene lost 0 bases and the J gene lost 5 bases, with 14 bases spanning the gap. The germline V gene has CDR1 WSHSY and CDR2 SAAADI. There are 16 residues in the CDR3. Broader study findings: The classifier was said to identify cytomegalovirus status with high specificity and sensitivity. The dataset shows that most TCR sequences were rare, while some public TCRs occurred in many donors. Among TCR beta chains, those listed as cytomegalovirus-associated numbered some 170.

Clones were read by immunoSEQ multiplex PCR, and TCRdb kept only the in-frame ones, dropping some. Of some 72,000 clones listed, approximately 95% were seen once; the top ten hold less than 2%. The chain couples TRBV10-2 to TRBJ2-1; D may be TRBD2 (6 bases). This receptor was taken from a man aged 18-30 years in good health and CMV-seropositive. Source material: PBMCs. The CDR3 nucleotides are TGCGCCAGCAGTGAGTCTAGGCGGACTACTAACAATGAGCAGTTCTTC. Translating it yields CASSESRRTTNNEQFF.